One and the same sample provided the 28 T cell receptor beta chains below, sequenced in a study of blood T cell repertoires in COVID-19. The protocol was immunoSEQ multiplex PCR, while the TCRdb copy is restricted to in-frame clones and leaves out a portion. This table holds 150,000 to 200,000 clones, approximately 92% found once. Sequencing used peripheral blood. The receptor source for this set is a woman between 45 and 60 years old with acute or convalescent COVID-19.

V and J are TRBV5-1 and TRBJ1-5, with unresolved D. Germline V gene lookup returns CDR1 SGHRS and CDR2 YFSETQ. This CDR3 is 14 amino acids long. Trimming removed 3 bases at V and 8 bases at J, with 15 bases between. CDR3 region: CASSSGRGGEPQHF. The CDR3 DNA follows: TGCGCCAGCAGCTCCGGGCGGGGAGGAGAGCCCCAGCATTTT.

The chain recombines TRBV4-3 with TRBJ1-4; D perhaps matches TRBD1 (6 bases). CDR1 is LGHNA and CDR2 is YSLEER in the germline V gene. The CDR3 extends over 14 amino acids. V lost 4 bases to trimming and J lost 8 bases, with 14 bases between them. Written as DNA, the CDR3 is TGCGCCAGCAGCCCCCGGGGGGGGCGCGAAAAACTGTTTTTT. Its translation is CASSPRGGREKLFF.

For the CDR3, the DNA is TGTGCCAGCAGGCGACAGGGGACCGGGGAGCTGTTTTTT. Its protein is CASRRQGTGELFF. J is TRBJ2-2 and V is TRBV27, with 8 bases identical to TRBD1. CDR1 MNHEY and CDR2 SMNVEV come from the germline V gene (reference sequence). V shed 6 bases and J 5 bases; nucleotides not matched to a gene: 2. The CDR3 loop spans 13 amino acids.

The J gene is TRBJ2-2, the V gene TRBV6-1, with 7 bases fitting TRBD1. This CDR3 contains 16 residues. CDR1 and CDR2 from the germline V gene are MNHNS and SASEGT. The ends lost 3 bases at V and 5 bases at J; junction bases unmatched: 9. The CDR3: CASSEGDRVGTGELFF. The CDR3 DNA reads as TGTGCCAGCAGTGAGGGTGACAGGGTGGGGACCGGGGAGCTGTTTTTT.

V usage is TRBV7-8 and J usage is TRBJ2-2; D is undetermined. The V and J ends lost 5 bases and 6 bases respectively, with 7 bases between them. The CDR3 is 12 amino acids. Germline values: CDR1 SGHVS, CDR2 FQNEAQ. The CDR3 region has the DNA TGTGCCAGCAGCCCCGTCCCCGGGGAGCTGTTTTTT. It specifies CASSPVPGELFF.

This clone was seen a single time. The chain links TRBV3-1 (or the pseudogene TRBV3-2) to TRBJ2-7, with D maybe TRBD2 (6 bases). This CDR3 has 12 residues. Germline-derived CDR1 and CDR2 are LGHDT and YNNKEL (reference sequence). Trimming took off 1 base at V and 7 bases at J, with 8 bases between the two ends. CDR3: CASSQAGREQYF. In DNA, the CDR3 is TGTGCCAGCAGCCAAGCGGGGAGGGAGCAGTACTTC.

This clone came up a few times. The chain couples TRBV12-5 to TRBJ2-6, with D possibly being TRBD2 (6 bases). Trimming left V 6 bases short and J 3 bases short, with 12 bases between. Germline V gene data show CDR1 as LGHNT and CDR2 as FRNRAP. CDR3 length equals 15 residues. This CDR3 reads CASGRGFDGANVLTF. CDR3 coding DNA: TGTGCTAGTGGCCGGGGGTTCGATGGGGCCAACGTCCTGACTTTC.

V and J are TRBV5-1 and TRBJ2-3; D not resolved. The CDR3 runs 15 residues. The germline gives CDR1 SGHRS, CDR2 YFSETQ. With 0 bases removed from V and 1 base from J, the gap between germline ends came to 9 bases. CDR3 loop: CASSLGIQGTDTQYF. The CDR3, as DNA: TGCGCCAGCAGCTTGGGTATACAAGGCACAGATACGCAGTATTTT.

The V gene is TRBV6-2 or TRBV6-3, the J gene TRBJ2-3; 9 nucleotides match TRBD2. The CDR3 is made up of 15 amino acids. Germline V gene lookup returns CDR1 MNHEY and CDR2 SVGEGT. V dropped 5 bases and J dropped 2; count of bases not matched to a gene: 5. In DNA form, the CDR3 reads TGTGCCAGCAGTCGTCCTAGCGGGGACACAGATACGCAGTATTTT. Its translation is CASSRPSGDTDTQYF.

This clone was recorded only once. The chain uses TRBV6-6 and TRBJ2-7; TRBD2 matches 15 bases. J was trimmed by 3 bases and V by 5 bases; bases with no gene match: 11. CDR3 length: 18 amino acids. Per germline, CDR1 MNHNY and CDR2 SVGAGI (reference sequence). DNA for the CDR3: TGTGCCAGCAGTCCAGGACTAGCGGGAGGGCCGGGGGGCTACGAGCAGTACTTC. Its translation is CASSPGLAGGPGGYEQYF.

The rearrangement joins TRBV6-5 to TRBJ1-2; 8 positions agree with TRBD1. Trimming cost V 6 bases and J 8 bases; bases outside gene matches: 8. From germline, CDR1 is MNHEY and CDR2 SVGAGI. This CDR3 spans 13 amino acids. The CDR3 sequence: CASRPQGAGGYTF. The CDR3 region has the DNA TGTGCCAGCAGGCCCCAGGGGGCAGGGGGCTACACCTTC.

The gene calls are TRBV29-1 and TRBJ2-7; a weak D match, TRBD1 (6 bases). CDR1 is SQVTM, CDR2 ANQGSEA, per germline. V lost 4 bases, J lost 9 bases, and 28 bases lay in between. There are 16 residues in the CDR3. The CDR3 is CSVARKSRDTTWVQYF. The CDR3 DNA reads TGCAGCGTTGCGCGGAAAAGCCGGGACACCACATGGGTGCAGTACTTC.

The V call is TRBV4-1, the J call TRBJ1-1; D is uncertain. The length of the CDR3 is 12 residues. CDR1 MGHRA and CDR2 YSYEKL come from the germline V gene. V was cut by 5 bases and J by 7 bases, with 11 bases left in between. The CDR3 loop is CASSYGEDEAFF. The CDR3 DNA follows: TGCGCCAGCAGCTATGGGGAGGATGAAGCTTTCTTT.

The rearrangement links TRBV7-2 to TRBJ2-7; D gene unclear. Germline CDR1 is SGHTA and CDR2 is FQGNSA. V dropped 0 bases and J dropped 4 bases, with 10 bases sitting between them. The CDR3 extends over 14 amino acids. In DNA, the CDR3 is TGTGCCAGCAGCTTAGCCGGCCGACAATACGAGCAGTACTTC. Protein: CASSLAGRQYEQYF.

The chain links TRBV10-3 to TRBJ2-7; D is possibly TRBD2 (6 bases). The CDR3 consists of 13 residues. V shed 8 bases and J shed 3 bases, with 14 bases lying between them. Germline V CDR1 and CDR2: ENHRY, SYGVKD. The CDR3 nucleotides are TGTGCCATCCAAGGAGGGGCCCACTACGAGCAGTACTTC. Translation gives CAIQGGAHYEQYF.

V gene TRBV19 combines with J gene TRBJ1-5, with a possible D match to TRBD1 (6 bases). This CDR3 contains 13 residues. CDR1 LNHDA and CDR2 SQIVND come from the germline V gene (reference sequence). The V and J ends lost 8 bases and 2 bases respectively, with 10 bases between them. The DNA of the CDR3 is TGTGCCAGTGGTAGACAGGGCAATCAGCCCCAGCATTTT. Translated: CASGRQGNQPQHF.

This chain links TRBV4-1 with TRBJ2-2, with D maybe TRBD1 (5 bases). Trimming removed 6 bases at V and 5 bases at J, with 13 bases between. CDR1 is MGHRA, CDR2 YSYEKL, per germline. The CDR3 extends over 14 amino acids. In DNA, the CDR3 is TGCGCCAGCAGTCGAGACAGCCGGACCGGGGAGCTGTTTTTT. This translates into CASSRDSRTGELFF.

The rearrangement uses TRBV2 and TRBJ1-2; D uncertain. V was pared by 0 bases and J by 5 bases, with 10 bases between. Germline assignment: CDR1 SNHLY and CDR2 FYNNEI. The CDR3 is made up of 14 amino acids. The CDR3 DNA reads TGTGCCAGCAGTGAAGCCCTGACAAGTTATGGCTACACCTTC. This sequence encodes CASSEALTSYGYTF.

V is TRBV12-3 or TRBV12-4 and J is TRBJ2-3, with a weak D call TRBD2 (5 bases). The CDR3 consists of 13 residues. V was trimmed by 6 bases and J by 6 bases, leaving 13 bases between them. The CDR3 sequence: CASRRGGFDTQYF. The CDR3 DNA sequence: TGTGCCAGCAGACGCGGCGGGTTCGATACGCAGTATTTT.

The chain uses TRBV28 and TRBJ2-7; tentatively, D is TRBD1 (7 bases). The CDR3 runs to 16 residues. Germline V gene data show CDR1 as MDHEN and CDR2 as SYDVKM. Trimming removed 5 bases at V and 6 bases at J, with 23 bases between. The CDR3 spells CASSPFQGGPSTEQYF. The CDR3 DNA reads TGTGCCAGCAGTCCCTTCCAGGGGGGCCCTAGTACCGAGCAGTACTTC.

The chain couples TRBV5-6 to TRBJ1-5, with D uncertain. Germline CDR1 is SGHDT and CDR2 is YYEEEE. The CDR3 runs to 12 residues. Trimming removed 1 base at V and 7 bases at J, with 6 bases between. The CDR3: CASSLTGQPQHF. The CDR3 DNA is TGTGCCAGCAGCTTGACGGGGCAGCCCCAGCATTTT.

The chain links TRBV15 to TRBJ2-3, with D tentatively TRBD1 (6 bases). Germline CDR1 LNHNV, CDR2 YYDKDF (reference sequence). Trimming took off 0 bases at V and 5 bases at J, with 15 bases between the two ends. The CDR3 loop spans 16 amino acids. The CDR3 here is CATSRDSVRGEDTQYF. Written as DNA, the CDR3 is TGTGCCACCAGCAGAGATTCGGTCAGGGGAGAAGATACGCAGTATTTT.

The V gene is TRBV5-6, the J gene TRBJ1-5; D is unresolved. CDR1 SGHDT and CDR2 YYEEEE come from the germline V gene. Trimming stripped 2 bases from V and 7 bases from J, with 10 bases between. The CDR3 consists of 13 residues. The CDR3 spells CASSFGVDQPQHF. The DNA of the CDR3 is TGTGCCAGCAGCTTCGGGGTAGACCAGCCCCAGCATTTT.

The V call is TRBV28, the J call TRBJ2-1; 9 bases are shared with TRBD2. The V segment lost 8 bases and the J segment 10 bases; nucleotides outside the gene matches: 21. Germline assignment: CDR1 MDHEN and CDR2 SYDVKM. The CDR3 runs to 17 residues. The CDR3 DNA follows: TGTGCCAGCCACGAAACCCCAACGGGCGGGAGGGCCAGAGAGCAGTTCTTC. The encoded protein is CASHETPTGGRAREQFF.

V gene TRBV28 combines with J gene TRBJ2-2; a weak D match, TRBD2 (5 bases). Per the germline V gene, CDR1 is MDHEN and CDR2 is SYDVKM. Deletions cut 6 bases from V and 7 bases from J, with 9 bases between. The CDR3 totals 12 residues. CDR3 sequence: CASSWGVGELFF. CDR3 in DNA: TGTGCCAGCAGCTGGGGAGTCGGGGAGCTGTTTTTT.

The V gene is TRBV30, the J gene TRBJ2-1, with 9 bases fitting TRBD1. CDR3 length equals 15 residues. The germline CDR1 and CDR2 sequences are GTSNPN and SVGIG (reference sequence). V shed 2 bases, J shed 6 bases, and the junction held 8 bases outside the gene matches. The CDR3 bases are TGTGCCTGGAGTCAAGCACAGGGGGCCTTCAATGAGCAGTTCTTC. Its translation: CAWSQAQGAFNEQFF.

The chain links TRBV6-5 to TRBJ2-2, with 8 bases that match TRBD1. V lost 4 bases and J lost 4; bases outside the gene matches: 8. This CDR3 is 16 amino acids long. Germline assignment: CDR1 MNHEY and CDR2 SVGAGI. CDR3 in DNA: TGTGCCAGCAGTTCGCTGTCAGGGGGCCTCACCGGGGAGCTGTTTTTT. It codes for CASSSLSGGLTGELFF.

The V gene is TRBV5-4, the J gene TRBJ1-2; D gene unclear. With 4 bases removed from V and 5 bases from J, the gap between germline ends came to 21 bases. Germline V lookup: CDR1 SGHNT, CDR2 YYREEE (reference sequence). The CDR3 extends over 16 amino acids. Here the CDR3 DNA reads TGTGCCAGCAGCCCGGAGGTCCAGGCCAGGACTTATGGCTACACCTTC. This encodes CASSPEVQARTYGYTF.